Listed below are T cell receptor beta chains from one sample, sequenced in a study of blood T cell repertoires in COVID-19. TCRdb keeps only in-frame clones here, not all; method: immunoSEQ multiplex PCR. The data hold hundreds of thousands of clones, with about 85% observed a single time. Material for sequencing was peripheral blood. These receptors were obtained from a woman between 18 and 29 years old with acute or convalescent COVID-19. CDR3s include the opening cysteine and the closing phenylalanine or tryptophan.

CDR3 protein	V gene
CASSYGTTTDTQYF	TRBV6-2/TRBV6-3
CSVPRGSYGYTF	TRBV29-1
CASSFRDRGQTEAFF	TRBV7-3
CSVVVPDEKLFF	TRBV29-1
CASSFIGVGRTEAFF	TRBV7-9
CASSSHRDSRYNEQFF	TRBV11-2
CASSPEDRVDSPLHF	TRBV7-9
CASWGQGFSPLHF	TRBV12-3/TRBV12-4
CASIPGGKNTEAFF	TRBV5-8
CASSPEEREIDEQFF	TRBV18
CASSSGTSGRADRYEQYF	TRBV2
CASSQNRGEPLHF	TRBV3-1/TRBV3-2
CASSEGQHNSPLHF	TRBV6-2/TRBV6-3
CASRLAGGGGWTNEKLFF	TRBV12-2
CASSFVQRLNTNSGANVLTF	TRBV28
CASKGGTGTYEQYF	TRBV23-1
CASSRGTRNYEQYF	TRBV27
CASRIQGGTEAFF	TRBV27
CASSRGFAGGYTF	TRBV6-5
CASSAQGWGAEAFF	TRBV27
CASSVASWRDEKLFF	TRBV9
CASSRTGDSNQPQHF	TRBV19